Presented here are 32 T cell receptor beta chains from one specimen sequenced in a study of cytomegalovirus exposure and HLA in healthy donors. The PCR used 60 Vbeta and 13 Jbeta primers. Clones were read by immunoSEQ multiplex PCR, and TCRdb kept only the in-frame ones, dropping some. The repertoire has some 120,000 clones, less than 85% of them found once; the top ten carry around 20%. Specimen: PBMCs. These receptors came from a man aged 18 to 35 in good health and CMV-seropositive.

The rearrangement uses TRBV29-1 and TRBJ2-7; 7 positions agree with TRBD1. The CDR3 totals 15 residues. The V segment lost 5 bases and the J segment 0 bases; nucleotides outside the gene matches: 10. Germline CDR1 reads SQVTM; CDR2 reads ANQGSEA. The CDR3 here is CSVRGTGESSYEQYF. DNA for the CDR3: TGCAGCGTTAGGGGAACAGGGGAGAGCTCCTACGAGCAGTACTTC.

This clone has just one count. CDR3 nucleotide sequence: TGTGCCAGCAGGATCGGACTAGGCCAAGAGACCCAGTACTTC. This sequence encodes CASRIGLGQETQYF. The genes are TRBV13 and TRBJ2-5, with TRBD2 matching 7 bases. The germline V gene encodes CDR1 PRHDT and CDR2 FYEKMQ (reference sequence). J gave up 1 base and V 6 bases, and 5 bases lay outside the gene matches. The CDR3 has 14 residues.

The V gene is TRBV19, the J gene TRBJ2-7; TRBD1 aligns across 9 bases. Germline CDR1 LNHDA, CDR2 SQIVND (reference sequence). V gave up 7 bases and J gave up 3 bases; unmatched junction bases: 4. This CDR3 is 13 amino acids long. DNA of the CDR3: TGTGCCAGTACAGGACAGGGGTACTACGAGCAGTACTTC. Protein sequence: CASTGQGYYEQYF.

This chain links TRBV7-6 with TRBJ1-1; 7 positions agree with TRBD1. The CDR3 runs 13 residues. The germline V gene has CDR1 SGHVS and CDR2 FNYEAQ. The trim removed 2 bases at V and 3 bases at J, leaving 0 bases unmatched. CDR3 amino acids: CASSLQGDTEAFF. In DNA, the CDR3 is TGTGCCAGCAGCTTACAGGGGGACACTGAAGCTTTCTTT.

This chain connects TRBV2 to TRBJ2-2; 10 positions agree with TRBD2. The V gene end was trimmed by 8 bases and the J gene end by 6 bases; junction bases not matched to a gene: 6. The CDR3 loop spans 14 amino acids. In germline, CDR1 is SNHLY, CDR2 FYNNEI. This CDR3 is CASSSGGAAGELFF. In DNA form, the CDR3 reads TGTGCCAGCTCCAGCGGGGGGGCCGCCGGGGAGCTGTTTTTT.

The chain uses TRBV5-8 and TRBJ1-1, with D unresolved. This CDR3 has 12 amino acids. V dropped 0 bases and J dropped 6 bases, with 6 bases sitting between them. Per germline, CDR1 SGHTS and CDR2 YDEGEE. CDR3 sequence reads: CASSLGAAEAFF. The CDR3 DNA follows: TGTGCCAGCAGCTTGGGGGCAGCTGAAGCTTTCTTT. Based on the CDR3 plus reference TRBV5-8 and TRBJ1-1, the full variable domain is EAGVTQSPTHLIKTRGQQATLRCSPISGHTSVYWYQQALGLGLQFLLWYDEGEERNRGNFPPRFSGRQFPNYSSELNVNALELEDSALYLCASSLGAAEAFFGQGTRLTVV.

The chain employs TRBV12-5 and TRBJ2-7; D perhaps matches TRBD2 (5 bases). CDR3 length: 17 residues. The germline gives CDR1 LGHNT, CDR2 FRNRAP. The V and J ends lost 0 bases and 4 bases respectively, with 19 bases between them. The CDR3 sequence: CASGLVRAPDFIYEQYF. The CDR3 DNA reads TGTGCTAGTGGTTTGGTACGGGCGCCGGACTTTATTTACGAGCAGTACTTC.

The chain links TRBV6-5 to TRBJ1-1; 8 nucleotides align to TRBD1. Germline V CDR1 and CDR2: MNHEY, SVGAGI. V trimming: 8 bases; J trimming: 1 base; junction bases outside the gene matches: 6. The CDR3 runs 14 residues. In nucleotides, the CDR3 is TGTGCCAGCGTTACGGGGACAGGGAACACTGAAGCTTTCTTT. Translated, it gives CASVTGTGNTEAFF.

The J gene is TRBJ2-5, the V gene TRBV6-5; perhaps TRBD1 as D (5 bases). TRBJ2-7 explains the end of the DNA better; the J call may be wrong. Per the germline V gene, CDR1 is MNHEY and CDR2 is SVGAGI. The CDR3 runs to 14 residues. Here the CDR3 reads CASSYSKDRSEQYF. Written as DNA, the CDR3 is TGTGCCAGCAGTTACTCGAAAGACAGAAGCGAGCAGTACTTC.

This rearrangement joins TRBV5-1 to TRBJ2-3, with D unresolved. The V end was cut by 3 bases, the J end by 0 bases, with 14 bases between. The germline gives CDR1 SGHRS, CDR2 YFSETQ. CDR3 length equals 16 residues. CDR3 residues: CASSSSPLTSTDTQYF. CDR3 DNA: TGCGCCAGCAGCTCCAGCCCCTTGACTAGCACAGATACGCAGTATTTT.

The gene calls are TRBV4-1 and TRBJ1-4, with D perhaps TRBD1 (5 bases). The V end was cut by 2 bases, the J end by 3 bases, with 10 bases between. This CDR3 has 15 amino acids. CDR1 is MGHRA and CDR2 is YSYEKL in the germline V gene. The CDR3: CASSQMGGSNEKLFF. Here the CDR3 DNA reads TGCGCCAGCAGCCAAATGGGGGGGTCTAATGAAAAACTGTTTTTT.

As for this clone: The junction and the germline gene differ at one end; a read error may be behind it. The V call is TRBV7-9, the J call TRBJ2-2; a weak D match, TRBD2 (5 bases). Germline lookup yields CDR1 SEHNR and CDR2 FQNEAQ (reference sequence). This CDR3 is 12 amino acids long. The chain's CDR3 is CSSSLGGGELFF. The CDR3 coding sequence is TGTTCCAGCAGCTTAGGAGGCGGGGAGCTGTTTTTT.

This clone was detected only a few times. V usage is TRBV4-1 and J usage is TRBJ2-7; D possibly corresponds to TRBD2 (6 bases). Germline V gives CDR1 MGHRA, CDR2 YSYEKL. V gave up 3 bases and J gave up 3 bases, with 18 bases separating them. The CDR3 extends over 16 amino acids. DNA for the CDR3: TGCGCCAGCAGCCATTATCTCGGGGGACTTAACTACGAGCAGTACTTC. Its translation: CASSHYLGGLNYEQYF.

V is TRBV6-1 and J is TRBJ2-5; the D gene is possibly TRBD1 (5 bases). The tail of the sequence fits TRBJ2-7 better, so the J call may be wrong. The germline gives CDR1 MNHNS, CDR2 SASEGT. The CDR3 totals 15 residues. DNA of the CDR3: TGTGCCAGCAATCCCAGCCCAGGGTACTCCTACGAGCAGTACTTC. Protein sequence: CASNPSPGYSYEQYF.

In DNA, the CDR3 is TGTGCCAGCAGCTTAGGTTTTAGCGGGGGCCGAAACACCGGGGAGCTGTTTTTT. This sequence encodes CASSLGFSGGRNTGELFF. The J gene is TRBJ2-2, the V gene TRBV7-8, with 9 bases lining up with TRBD2. CDR1 is SGHVS and CDR2 is FQNEAQ in the germline V gene. The CDR3 has 18 residues. V was clipped by 1 base and J by 2 bases; unmatched bases: 8.

This chain connects TRBV9 to TRBJ2-3; TRBD2 matches 8 bases. CDR3 length: 15 residues. With V trimmed by 4 bases and J by 4 bases, 8 bases remained unmatched. CDR1 SGDLS and CDR2 YYNGEE come from the germline V gene. The CDR3 region is CASSPSRGGADTQYF. Written as DNA, the CDR3 is TGTGCCAGCAGCCCCTCACGGGGGGGTGCAGATACGCAGTATTTT.

This chain uses TRBV7-2 with TRBJ2-3; tentative D call: TRBD1 (6 bases). From germline, CDR1 is SGHTA and CDR2 FQGNSA. The CDR3 spans 15 residues. Deletions cut 3 bases from V and 0 bases from J, with 10 bases between. This CDR3 is CASSFRTASTDTQYF. The CDR3 DNA sequence: TGTGCCAGCAGCTTCAGGACAGCTAGCACAGATACGCAGTATTTT.

The V call is TRBV5-1, the J call TRBJ2-3, with 11 bases lining up with TRBD1. V shed 0 bases and J 4 bases; nucleotides not matched to a gene: 7. This CDR3 region has 17 residues. Per germline, CDR1 SGHRS and CDR2 YFSETQ. The CDR3 loop is CASSLAIGQGASDTQYF. The CDR3 nucleotides read TGCGCCAGCAGCTTGGCCATCGGACAGGGGGCTTCAGATACGCAGTATTTT.

The chain uses TRBV5-6 and TRBJ2-3; D is perhaps TRBD2 (6 bases). Trimming took 4 bases from V and 2 from J, leaving 17 bases between them. This CDR3 comprises 16 residues. CDR1 and CDR2 (germline): SGHDT, YYEEEE. CDR3 sequence reads: CASSGREQPHTDTQYF. Written as DNA, the CDR3 is TGTGCCAGCAGCGGGCGGGAACAGCCTCACACAGATACGCAGTATTTT.

This sequence joins TRBV6-6 and TRBJ2-1, with D perhaps TRBD2 (5 bases). Germline loops: CDR1 MNHNY, CDR2 SVGAGI (reference sequence). Between the trimmed V and J ends, which lost 4 bases and 9 bases, there was a span of 19 bases. This CDR3 region has 15 residues. The chain's CDR3 is CASSSMRGPDVEQFF. In DNA, the CDR3 is TGTGCCAGCAGTTCGATGCGAGGGCCCGACGTTGAGCAGTTCTTC.

The chain links TRBV29-1 to TRBJ1-1; 8 bases agree with TRBD1. The CDR3 extends over 13 amino acids. Germline assignment: CDR1 SQVTM and CDR2 ANQGSEA. V trimming: 7 bases; J trimming: 4 bases; junction bases outside the gene matches: 8. DNA for the CDR3: TGCAGCGCCTCCCGACAGGGGATCACTGAAGCTTTCTTT. Protein: CSASRQGITEAFF.

The rearrangement uses TRBV4-1 and TRBJ2-7; 8 bases agree with TRBD1. J was trimmed by 4 bases and V by 0 bases; bases with no gene match: 5. Germline assignment: CDR1 MGHRA and CDR2 YSYEKL. The CDR3 length is 15 residues. The chain's CDR3 is CASSQEEDRVYEQYF. The CDR3 bases are TGCGCCAGCAGCCAAGAAGAGGACAGGGTATACGAGCAGTACTTC.

The chain joins TRBV7-8 to TRBJ2-1; D is perhaps TRBD2 (5 bases). V was cut by 5 bases and J by 5 bases, with 10 bases left in between. This CDR3 region has 13 residues. Germline CDR1 and CDR2: SGHVS and FQNEAQ. The CDR3 DNA sequence: TGTGCCAGCAGCCCACGCGGGCACAATGAGCAGTTCTTC. This encodes CASSPRGHNEQFF.

The J gene is TRBJ1-1, the V gene TRBV30; no clear D. The CDR3 spans 11 residues. In germline, CDR1 is GTSNPN, CDR2 SVGIG (reference sequence). The V end lost 0 bases, the J end lost 8 bases, and 7 bases lay between the germline ends. CDR3 DNA: TGTGCCTGGAGTGTCGGGTCCGAAGCTTTCTTT. Its protein product is CAWSVGSEAFF.

The chain employs TRBV2 and TRBJ2-1; 9 nucleotides align to TRBD2. CDR1 and CDR2 (germline): SNHLY, FYNNEI. This CDR3 region has 17 residues. With 8 bases clipped from V and 0 bases from J, the junction kept 11 bases outside the gene matches. The CDR3 region has the DNA TGTGCCAGCTCTTCGGGGCGGGGGGGTATCTCCTACAATGAGCAGTTCTTC. Translation: CASSSGRGGISYNEQFF.

This rearrangement joins TRBV28 to TRBJ2-7, with unresolved D. The CDR3 extends over 15 amino acids. V lost 10 bases, J lost 2 bases, and 21 bases lay in between. Germline CDR1 and CDR2: MDHEN and SYDVKM. This chain's CDR3 is CATRRAPENAYEQYF. For the CDR3, the DNA is TGTGCCACCCGAAGAGCCCCCGAGAACGCCTACGAGCAGTACTTC.

The rearrangement joins TRBV5-4 to TRBJ2-7, with 10 bases identical to TRBD1. Germline CDR1 is SGHNT and CDR2 is YYREEE (reference sequence). The CDR3 covers 14 residues. V dropped 4 bases and J dropped 2; count of bases not matched to a gene: 3. As DNA, the CDR3 is TGTGCCAGCAGCGCCGGGACAGGGGCCTACGAGCAGTACTTC. Residues: CASSAGTGAYEQYF.

V and J are TRBV7-8 and TRBJ1-2; D call uncertain. From germline, CDR1 is SGHVS and CDR2 FQNEAQ. The CDR3 has 12 amino acids. Trimming shortened V by 1 base and J by 12 bases, and 12 bases separated the two germline ends. This CDR3 is CASSLGLGMNTF. DNA for the CDR3: TGTGCCAGCAGCTTAGGACTCGGGATGAACACCTTC.

The V and J genes are TRBV18 and TRBJ1-4; D gene unclear. The V gene's germline CDR1 is KGHSH and CDR2 LQKENI. This CDR3 has 13 residues. V lost 4 bases, J lost 7 bases, and 10 bases lay in between. The CDR3 region has the DNA TGTGCCAGCTCACGACTCCGGGTTGAAAAACTGTTTTTT. This codes for CASSRLRVEKLFF.

The chain recombines TRBV21-1 with TRBJ1-4; the DNA was not used to check the table's D call, TRBD1. TRBV21-1 is a listed pseudogene. This CDR3 is built from 18 residues. The CDR3 region is CASPRHRGQPATNEKLFF. The CDR3 coding sequence is TGTGCCAGCCCTCGGCACAGGGGACAACCCGCAACTAATGAAAAACTGTTTTTT.

The chain recombines TRBV29-1 with TRBJ2-5, with D unresolved. Trimming shortened V by 5 bases and J by 5 bases, and 6 bases separated the two germline ends. The CDR3 has 10 residues. Germline loops: CDR1 SQVTM, CDR2 ANQGSEA. The CDR3 spells CSVIRETQYF. CDR3 nucleotides: TGCAGCGTTATCAGGGAGACCCAGTACTTC.

The chain links TRBV7-7 to TRBJ2-2; D uncertain. The CDR3 contains 10 residues. Per the germline V gene, CDR1 is SSHAT and CDR2 is FNYEAQ (reference sequence). DNA for the CDR3: TGTGAATCGTGGCCCGGGGAGCTGTTTTTT. It encodes CESWPGELFF.